These T cell receptor beta chains were read from a single sample in a study of blood T cell repertoires in COVID-19. Clones were read by immunoSEQ multiplex PCR, and TCRdb kept only the in-frame ones, dropping some. This table has 20,000 to 25,000 clones, roughly 87% appearing once. The sample taken for sequencing was peripheral blood. Receptors originate from a man aged 70 or older with acute or convalescent COVID-19. Both conserved end residues are part of each CDR3. A D gene is named only where the DNA matches it firmly. Clone size appears in some rows only: once, few, many, or a class for an expanded clone.

CDR3 DNA: TGCGCCAGCAGCTTGGCCGGGGTCTCCTATAATTCACCCCTCCACTTT
CDR3 protein: CASSLAGVSYNSPLHF
clone size: few
J gene: TRBJ1-6
V gene: TRBV5-1
D gene: -

CDR3 DNA: TGTGCCAGTAGTATAGACCTAGCGGGCCCCGGTGGCGAGCAGTACTTC
CDR3 protein: CASSIDLAGPGGEQYF
clone size: -
J gene: TRBJ2-7
V gene: TRBV19
D gene: TRBD2

CDR3 DNA: TGTGCCAGCACCGCATCTAGCTCTGAGCAGTTCTTC
CDR3 protein: CASTASSSEQFF
clone size: -
J gene: TRBJ2-1
V gene: TRBV28
D gene: -

CDR3 DNA: TGTGCCATCAGTGGATCAGGGGTCCCAGAGACCCAGTACTTC
CDR3 protein: CAISGSGVPETQYF
clone size: -
J gene: TRBJ2-5
V gene: TRBV10-3
D gene: -

CDR3 DNA: TGTGCCAGCAGCCCCTCCAGCGGGGGGTCCTACAATGAGCAGTTCTTC
CDR3 protein: CASSPSSGGSYNEQFF
clone size: few
J gene: TRBJ2-1
V gene: TRBV13
D gene: TRBD2

CDR3 DNA: TGTGCCAGCAGCAGGCGGGGCATTAACTATGGCTACACCTTC
CDR3 protein: CASSRRGINYGYTF
clone size: -
J gene: TRBJ1-2
V gene: TRBV3-1/TRBV3-2
D gene: -

CDR3 DNA: TGTGCCAGCAGCCAAGACTTACAGTTTCAGCCCCAGCATTTT
CDR3 protein: CASSQDLQFQPQHF
clone size: -
J gene: TRBJ1-5
V gene: TRBV3-1/TRBV3-2
D gene: -

CDR3 DNA: TGTGCCACCAGTGAAGGGGACAACCGGAATCAGCCCCAGCATTTT
CDR3 protein: CATSEGDNRNQPQHF
clone size: once
J gene: TRBJ1-5
V gene: TRBV24-1
D gene: -

CDR3 DNA: TGTGCCAGCAGCTTGGGGACAGGGGTTTCTCGAGAGACCCAGTACTTC
CDR3 protein: CASSLGTGVSRETQYF
clone size: -
J gene: TRBJ2-5
V gene: TRBV5-6
D gene: TRBD1

CDR3 DNA: TGTGCCAGCAGGGGGGCGAGAAAGAACACTGAAGCTTTCTTT
CDR3 protein: CASRGARKNTEAFF
clone size: -
J gene: TRBJ1-1
V gene: TRBV2
D gene: -

CDR3 DNA: TGTGCCAGCAGTTTAGGCAGGGGGCAGAGTGGCTACACCTTC
CDR3 protein: CASSLGRGQSGYTF
clone size: -
J gene: TRBJ1-2
V gene: TRBV28
D gene: TRBD1

CDR3 DNA: TGTGCCAGCAGCAAGATCCACAGGGGCCGCAGCACTGAAGCTTTCTTT
CDR3 protein: CASSKIHRGRSTEAFF
clone size: once
J gene: TRBJ1-1
V gene: TRBV21-1
D gene: -

CDR3 DNA: TGTGCCAGCAGCCGGGACAGCAAAGAGACCCAGTACTTC
CDR3 protein: CASSRDSKETQYF
clone size: -
J gene: TRBJ2-5
V gene: TRBV5-6
D gene: TRBD1

CDR3 DNA: TGTGCCACCAGTGATTCACAGGGGGCGATGGACGAGCAGTACTTC
CDR3 protein: CATSDSQGAMDEQYF
clone size: -
J gene: TRBJ2-7
V gene: TRBV24-1
D gene: TRBD1

CDR3 DNA: TGTGCCAGCAGCCCACAGGGGAGCGGTTCACCCCTCCACTTT
CDR3 protein: CASSPQGSGSPLHF
clone size: -
J gene: TRBJ1-6
V gene: TRBV5-4
D gene: TRBD1

CDR3 DNA: TGTGCCCAATTGGGGGGGAGTCAGTTCTTC
CDR3 protein: CAQLGGSQFF
clone size: -
J gene: TRBJ2-1
V gene: TRBV19
D gene: TRBD2

CDR3 DNA: TGTGCCAGCAGCTCACGCGGGGGGACTAGCGGGACCTACAATGAGCAGTTCTTC
CDR3 protein: CASSSRGGTSGTYNEQFF
clone size: -
J gene: TRBJ2-1
V gene: TRBV7-9
D gene: TRBD2

CDR3 DNA: TGCAGCGGGGGGGCGGGCAACACTGAAGCTTTCTTT
CDR3 protein: CSGGAGNTEAFF
clone size: -
J gene: TRBJ1-1
V gene: TRBV29-1
D gene: -

CDR3 DNA: TGTGCCAGCAGTGACAGGGCTCGCTATGGCTACACCTTC
CDR3 protein: CASSDRARYGYTF
clone size: -
J gene: TRBJ1-2
V gene: TRBV27
D gene: TRBD1

CDR3 DNA: TGTGCCAGCAGATCACAGGGGAGTAATCAGCCCCAGCATTTT
CDR3 protein: CASRSQGSNQPQHF
clone size: -
J gene: TRBJ1-5
V gene: TRBV28
D gene: TRBD1

CDR3 DNA: TGTGCCAGCAGTTTGCTAGGGGCCGGCACCGGGGAGCTGTTTTTT
CDR3 protein: CASSLLGAGTGELFF
clone size: few
J gene: TRBJ2-2
V gene: TRBV6-6
D gene: -

CDR3 DNA: TGTGCCAGCAGCAGGGTAGCGGGAGGCGACAATGAGCAGTTCTTC
CDR3 protein: CASSRVAGGDNEQFF
clone size: few
J gene: TRBJ2-1
V gene: TRBV5-4
D gene: TRBD2

CDR3 DNA: TGTGCCAGCAGTTTTCGCGGGACAGGCTCCTACGAGCAGTACTTC
CDR3 protein: CASSFRGTGSYEQYF
clone size: once
J gene: TRBJ2-7
V gene: TRBV28
D gene: TRBD1

CDR3 DNA: TGCGCCAGCAGGGGAACGACAGGGATCGGCGGCTACACCTTC
CDR3 protein: CASRGTTGIGGYTF
clone size: -
J gene: TRBJ1-2
V gene: TRBV5-1
D gene: TRBD1

CDR3 DNA: TGTGCCAGCGCAGGATATAGCAATCAGCCCCAGCATTTT
CDR3 protein: CASAGYSNQPQHF
clone size: -
J gene: TRBJ1-5
V gene: TRBV7-9
D gene: -

CDR3 DNA: TGTGCCAGCCGGCGGAGGATTAATGAAAAACTGTTTTTT
CDR3 protein: CASRRRINEKLFF
clone size: -
J gene: TRBJ1-4
V gene: TRBV6-5
D gene: -

CDR3 DNA: TGTGCCAGCAGACAGTCTAGCGGGGGAACAGATACGCAGTATTTT
CDR3 protein: CASRQSSGGTDTQYF
clone size: -
J gene: TRBJ2-3
V gene: TRBV6-4
D gene: TRBD2

CDR3 DNA: TGTGCCAGCATCGGTGCGGGAGCAGGGGTGGACAATGAGCAGTTCTTC
CDR3 protein: CASIGAGAGVDNEQFF
clone size: few
J gene: TRBJ2-1
V gene: TRBV28
D gene: -

CDR3 DNA: TGTGCCAGCAGCCAAGGAGGGACAGGGTCATCAGCTTTCTTT
CDR3 protein: CASSQGGTGSSAFF
clone size: -
J gene: TRBJ1-1
V gene: TRBV7-8
D gene: TRBD1

CDR3 DNA: TGTGCCTGTTACACCGGGACTCACCACACCACTGGAAACACCATATATTTT
CDR3 protein: CACYTGTHHTTGNTIYF
clone size: -
J gene: TRBJ1-3
V gene: TRBV30
D gene: -

CDR3 DNA: TGTGCCAGCAGCTTATCTTATCCAGGGGGCGGTCAGCCCCAGCATTTT
CDR3 protein: CASSLSYPGGGQPQHF
clone size: once
J gene: TRBJ1-5
V gene: TRBV7-2
D gene: TRBD1

CDR3 DNA: TGTGCCATCAGCAGCGTCCTAAACTCTGGAAACACCATATATTTT
CDR3 protein: CAISSVLNSGNTIYF
clone size: -
J gene: TRBJ1-3
V gene: TRBV10-3
D gene: -

CDR3 DNA: TGTGCCAGCAGCCCTGAACTAGCGGGAGGTATAAATGAGCAGTTCTTC
CDR3 protein: CASSPELAGGINEQFF
clone size: -
J gene: TRBJ2-1
V gene: TRBV7-3
D gene: TRBD2

CDR3 DNA: TGCGCCAGCAGCTTGGATGGCGGGACTCAGACCGGGGAGCTGTTTTTT
CDR3 protein: CASSLDGGTQTGELFF
clone size: -
J gene: TRBJ2-2
V gene: TRBV5-1
D gene: -

CDR3 DNA: TGTGCCACCAGCAGAGATCCCACAGGGGGAACCAAAAACATTCAGTACTTC
CDR3 protein: CATSRDPTGGTKNIQYF
clone size: -
J gene: TRBJ2-4
V gene: TRBV15
D gene: TRBD1

CDR3 DNA: TGTGCCAGTTCCTCTCAGGTCGACCATTACAATGAGCAGTTCTTC
CDR3 protein: CASSSQVDHYNEQFF
clone size: -
J gene: TRBJ2-1
V gene: TRBV19
D gene: -

CDR3 DNA: TGTGCCAGCAGCTTGGCGGGACAGCATTCCTACGAGCAGTACTTC
CDR3 protein: CASSLAGQHSYEQYF
clone size: -
J gene: TRBJ2-7
V gene: TRBV5-6
D gene: TRBD1

CDR3 DNA: TGTGCCAGCAGCGATATGACAGGGTCCCAAGAGACCCAGTACTTC
CDR3 protein: CASSDMTGSQETQYF
clone size: once
J gene: TRBJ2-5
V gene: TRBV2
D gene: TRBD1

CDR3 DNA: TGTGCCAGCAGTGACAAACAGGACAGGGGGATTATATGGTCTGGAAACACCATATATTTT
CDR3 protein: CASSDKQDRGIIWSGNTIYF
clone size: -
J gene: TRBJ1-3
V gene: TRBV6-1
D gene: TRBD1

CDR3 DNA: TGTGCCAGCAAAAAGACAGGGATAAGGAGGATAACTCAGCCCCAGCATTTT
CDR3 protein: CASKKTGIRRITQPQHF
clone size: -
J gene: TRBJ1-5
V gene: TRBV28
D gene: TRBD1

CDR3 DNA: TGTGCCAGCAGCCCCGATGGGCTTAGCTCTGGAAACACCATATATTTT
CDR3 protein: CASSPDGLSSGNTIYF
clone size: -
J gene: TRBJ1-3
V gene: TRBV9
D gene: -

CDR3 DNA: TGTGCCAGCAGCCACTCACTTGGGAACACTGAAGCTTTCTTT
CDR3 protein: CASSHSLGNTEAFF
clone size: -
J gene: TRBJ1-1
V gene: TRBV3-1/TRBV3-2
D gene: -

CDR3 DNA: TGTGCCAGCAGCTTGAAGGCTAGCGGGAGTTCAGATACGCAGTATTTT
CDR3 protein: CASSLKASGSSDTQYF
clone size: -
J gene: TRBJ2-3
V gene: TRBV5-4
D gene: TRBD2

CDR3 DNA: TGCGCCAGCAGCCAAGGGGGAGCTAGCGGGAGTTGGAACACCGGGGAGCTGTTTTTT
CDR3 protein: CASSQGGASGSWNTGELFF
clone size: -
J gene: TRBJ2-2
V gene: TRBV4-1
D gene: TRBD2

CDR3 DNA: TGTGCCAGCAGTTACTCGGGCTCTTACACTGAGCAGTTCTTC
CDR3 protein: CASSYSGSYTEQFF
clone size: -
J gene: TRBJ2-1
V gene: TRBV6-5
D gene: -

CDR3 DNA: TGCAGCGTTAGGGGCAGGGGGGTATCGGAGGGCCAGTACTTC
CDR3 protein: CSVRGRGVSEGQYF
clone size: -
J gene: TRBJ2-5
V gene: TRBV29-1
D gene: -

CDR3 DNA: TGTGCCAGTAGGAGTCCGGCTGGAAACACCATATATTTT
CDR3 protein: CASRSPAGNTIYF
clone size: -
J gene: TRBJ1-3
V gene: TRBV19
D gene: -

CDR3 DNA: TGTGCCAGCAGCCATTACACAGGGGGCAACACTGAAGCTTTCTTT
CDR3 protein: CASSHYTGGNTEAFF
clone size: -
J gene: TRBJ1-1
V gene: TRBV3-1/TRBV3-2
D gene: TRBD1

CDR3 DNA: TGCAGTGCTAGAGACAGGCTAAAAATCCACTTT
CDR3 protein: CSARDRLKIHF
clone size: -
J gene: TRBJ1-6
V gene: TRBV20-1
D gene: -

CDR3 DNA: TGTGCCAGCAGTTACTCGTCGGGGCAGCCCCAGCATTTT
CDR3 protein: CASSYSSGQPQHF
clone size: -
J gene: TRBJ1-5
V gene: TRBV6-5
D gene: -

CDR3 DNA: TGCAGCGTTGTTCCCAGGGTTGCTGAAGCTTTCTTT
CDR3 protein: CSVVPRVAEAFF
clone size: -
J gene: TRBJ1-1
V gene: TRBV29-1
D gene: -

CDR3 DNA: TGTGCCAGCCATTCCCTGGCAGGGGAGAGCTATGGCTACACCTTC
CDR3 protein: CASHSLAGESYGYTF
clone size: -
J gene: TRBJ1-2
V gene: TRBV28
D gene: -

CDR3 DNA: TGTGCCAGCAGTGGTAGCGGGGGGGAGACCCAGTACTTC
CDR3 protein: CASSGSGGETQYF
clone size: -
J gene: TRBJ2-5
V gene: TRBV14
D gene: TRBD2

CDR3 DNA: TGTGCCAGCCGGACAGGGGGATATGAAAAACTGTTTTTT
CDR3 protein: CASRTGGYEKLFF
clone size: medium-sized
J gene: TRBJ1-4
V gene: TRBV28
D gene: TRBD1

CDR3 DNA: TGTGCCAGCAGCCTCGCCGGTTCCTACGAGCAGTACTTC
CDR3 protein: CASSLAGSYEQYF
clone size: -
J gene: TRBJ2-7
V gene: TRBV6-5
D gene: -